Presented here are 8 T cell receptor beta chains from one specimen sequenced in a study of patients and donors after allogeneic stem cell transplantation. TCRdb called the RT-PCR reads again in MiXCR, with one record for every CDR3 protein. This sample has around 90,000 distinct CDR3 sequences; approximately 49% occur once, and the top ten carry 60% to 75%. The specimen was blood, either unsorted or a sorted T cell fraction (not recorded which). The receptors originated from a human donor who was either an allogeneic HSCT recipient or a stem cell or donor lymphocyte infusion donor (not recorded which). It is not recorded whose cells these are; they may come from a transplant donor.

In this sample, this clonotype turned up a few times. The rearrangement links TRBV5-1 to TRBJ1-2; 9 bases line up with TRBD1. V shed 1 base, J shed 8 bases, and the junction held 12 bases outside the gene matches. The germline V gene encodes CDR1 SGHRS and CDR2 YFSETQ. This CDR3 is 16 amino acids long. This CDR3 reads CASSLTGGGPRGGYTF. As DNA, the CDR3 is TGCGCCAGCAGCTTGACAGGGGGCGGTCCAAGAGGCGGCTACACCTTC.

The CDR3 protein is CASSLGQANGNTIYF. The CDR3 DNA reads as TGCGCCAGCAGCTTGGGGCAGGCCAATGGAAACACCATATATTTT. This chain connects TRBV5-1 to TRBJ1-3; D ambiguous. V was trimmed by 0 bases and J by 3 bases, leaving 10 bases between them. The CDR3 has 15 residues. Germline V lookup: CDR1 SGHRS, CDR2 YFSETQ. Variable domain in full (rest from reference TRBV5-1 and TRBJ1-3): KAGVTQTPRYLIKTRGQQVTLSCSPISGHRSVSWYQQTPGQGLQFLFEYFSETQRNKGNFPGRFSGRQFSNSRSEMNVSTLELGDSALYLCASSLGQANGNTIYFGEGSWLTVV.

The chain recombines TRBV7-9 with TRBJ1-1; D is possibly TRBD1 (6 bases). With 5 bases removed from V and 9 bases from J, the gap between germline ends came to 10 bases. This CDR3 is built from 11 residues. Germline lookup yields CDR1 SEHNR and CDR2 FQNEAQ (reference sequence). CDR3 coding DNA: TGTGCCAGCAGCCTAGGACAGAAAGCTTTCTTT. The encoded protein is CASSLGQKAFF.

This clonotype came up a few times. The genes are TRBV4-1 and TRBJ1-3, with D unclear. The length of the CDR3 is 15 residues. V gave up 0 bases and J gave up 2 bases, with 8 bases separating them. The germline gives CDR1 MGHRA, CDR2 YSYEKL. The DNA of the CDR3 is TGCGCCAGCAGCCAAGAATATTTGGCTGGAAACACCATATATTTT. This codes for CASSQEYLAGNTIYF.

V usage is TRBV27 and J usage is TRBJ2-2; D gene uncertain. Trimming removed 5 bases at V and 8 bases at J, with 15 bases between. CDR1 is MNHEY, CDR2 SMNVEV, per germline (reference sequence). The CDR3 covers 14 residues. The CDR3 region has the DNA TGTGCCAGCAGTAAAGAAGGGTTTAGGGGGGAGCTGTTTTTT. Translating it yields CASSKEGFRGELFF.

This clonotype was seen more than once but under ten times. The CDR3 coding sequence is TGTGCCAGCAGTTCGACTCGATTGGCTAACAATGAGCAGTTCTTC. Its protein is CASSSTRLANNEQFF. The chain recombines TRBV6-2 or TRBV6-3 with TRBJ2-1; D unresolved. Trimming took off 4 bases at V and 5 bases at J, with 15 bases between the two ends. The CDR3 totals 15 residues. Per the germline V gene, CDR1 is MNHEY and CDR2 is SVGEGT.

This clonotype was counted a few times. V usage is TRBV9 and J usage is TRBJ1-3; D unclear. This CDR3 has 13 residues. The germline V and J ends were trimmed by 3 bases and 3 bases, with 7 bases remaining between them. Germline assignment: CDR1 SGDLS and CDR2 YYNGEE. The CDR3 DNA sequence: TGTGCCAGCAGCGCCTCCAGTGGAAACACCATATATTTT. Translating it yields CASSASSGNTIYF. The variable domain in full, completed from reference TRBV9 and TRBJ1-3, reads DSGVTQTPKHLITATGQRVTLRCSPRSGDLSVYWYQQSLDQGLQFLIQYYNGEERAKGNILERFSAQQFPDLHSELNLSSLELGDSALYFCASSASSGNTIYFGEGSWLTVV.

For the CDR3, the DNA is TGTGCCAGCAGTTTCGGGGACGCTTCAATCTACGGAAACACCATATATTTT. It specifies CASSFGDASIYGNTIYF. This chain links TRBV28 with TRBJ1-3; a weak D match, TRBD1 (5 bases). The CDR3 spans 17 residues. Trimming stripped 3 bases from V and 4 bases from J, with 19 bases between. The germline V gene encodes CDR1 MDHEN and CDR2 SYDVKM.